The 5 T cell receptor beta chains below were found in one sample sequenced in a study of T cells in Graves' hyperthyroidism and ophthalmopathy. Regions amplified from RNA transcripts were the TCR beta CDR3 regions. First-round RT-PCR of the TCR CDR3 relied on the HTBI primer set. MiXCR was run by TCRdb on the multiplex PCR reads, yielding one entry per CDR3 protein. The sample lists some 350,000 distinct CDR3 sequences, nearly 15% seen once, with 15% to 20% in the top ten. The material sequenced was blood. Source of these receptors: a woman aged 55-70 years with Graves' ophthalmopathy.

CDR3 DNA: TGTGCCAGCAGCGATTGGGGGGGACAGGTGGGGGAGCAGTACTTC. It specifies CASSDWGGQVGEQYF. The chain combines TRBV7-6 with TRBJ2-7; D possibly corresponds to TRBD1 (8 bases). V was cut by 5 bases and J by 7 bases, with 21 bases left in between. Per the germline V gene, CDR1 is SGHVS and CDR2 is FNYEAQ. This CDR3 is built from 15 residues. Looking up the rest from reference TRBV7-6 and TRBJ2-7 gives the full variable domain: GAGVSQSPRYKVTKRGQDVALRCDPISGHVSLYWYRQALGQGPEFLTYFNYEAQQDKSGLPNDRFSAERPEGSISTLTIQRTEQRDSAMYRCASSDWGGQVGEQYFGPGTRLTVT.

This clonotype has just a few counts. This rearrangement joins TRBV4-1 to TRBJ2-7; D uncertain. CDR1 MGHRA and CDR2 YSYEKL come from the germline V gene. The CDR3 is made up of 16 amino acids. Trimming took off 8 bases at V and 5 bases at J, with 25 bases between the two ends. The DNA of the CDR3 is TGCGCCAGCGGCCCGACGGGTCGGAGCCTTCGGCACGAGCAGTACTTC. This codes for CASGPTGRSLRHEQYF.

This clonotype occurred many times. This sequence joins TRBV2 and TRBJ1-1; D may be TRBD1 (6 bases). Trimming pared 6 bases from V and 6 bases from J, leaving 14 bases between. This CDR3 has 13 residues. In germline, CDR1 is SNHLY, CDR2 FYNNEI. In nucleotides, the CDR3 is TGTGCCAGCAGCGGCCCAGGGGTTCCTGAAGCTTTCTTT. Its protein product is CASSGPGVPEAFF.

In this sample, this clonotype turned up many times. This chain links TRBV20-1 with TRBJ1-1, with D possibly TRBD1 on 5 matching bases. Trimming took off 0 bases at V and 1 base at J, with 15 bases between the two ends. The V gene's germline CDR1 is DFQATT and CDR2 SNEGSKA (reference sequence). The CDR3 has 16 residues. The CDR3 here is CSARDNRWGGNTEAFF. DNA of the CDR3: TGCAGTGCTAGAGATAACAGGTGGGGCGGGAACACTGAAGCTTTCTTT.

The V call is TRBV27, the J call TRBJ2-4, with TRBD2 matching over 11 bases. The V gene's germline CDR1 is MNHEY and CDR2 SMNVEV (reference sequence). This CDR3 has 15 amino acids. Trimming cost V 4 bases and J 10 bases; bases outside gene matches: 9. In DNA form, the CDR3 reads TGTGCCAGCAGTTCCTCTCTAGCGGGGGGAGTTATTCAGTACTTC. Protein product: CASSSSLAGGVIQYF.